This TCR beta chain was identified during a study of blood T cell repertoires in COVID-19. In the study overall: There were acute and convalescent COVID-19 samples, and they came from the United States, Italy and Spain. T cells, B-cell-depleted T cells, or PBMCs provided the cDNA or gDNA that served as material.

Original methodology: Researchers report that nucleated cell counts were estimated from reference gene primer amplification. Some clones are missing from TCRdb's copy, which holds only in-frame ones; the method was immunoSEQ multiplex PCR. V and J calls and clone size are given by that table; D and trimming were obtained from the DNA. The sample lists roughly 340,000 clones; over 70% were seen once. With respect to this clone: The same CDR3 arises from other DNA sequences in this sample as well.

The CDR3 is 11 residues long. Per germline, CDR1 KGHSH and CDR2 LQKENI. V dropped 3 bases and J dropped 6 bases, with 2 bases sitting between them. Enrolled during active infection, Seattle patients were then followed longitudinally. The rearrangement joins TRBV18 to TRBJ2-2, with D unresolved. The specimen sequenced was peripheral blood. The receptor was derived from a woman aged 45-60 years with COVID-19, enrolled during active disease. In DNA form, the CDR3 reads TGTGCCAGCTCACCCGCCGGGGAGCTGTTTTTT. Its translation is CASSPAGELFF.